The 24 T cell receptor beta chains given below trace back to one sample, sequenced in a study of preoperative IRX-2 immunotherapy in early breast cancer. Sequencing was performed with immunoSEQ multiplex PCR; in TCRdb, only in-frame clones are kept and a portion is missing. The table shows some 30,000 clones, with around 83% occurring only once. Specified treatment: preoperative locoregional IRX-2 cytokine immunotherapy. The source material was lymph node tissue, sampled from a patient treated with IRX-2 immunotherapy. Receptors originate from a human donor with breast cancer.

The rearrangement joins TRBV23-1 to TRBJ1-2; D remains ambiguous. TRBV23-1 is an ORF for which the function is uncertain. The CDR3 consists of 14 residues. The V end lost 9 bases, the J end lost 7 bases, and 21 bases lay between the germline ends. The CDR3 DNA is TGCGCCAGGCCGTCGGGTTTCGGGGTGATTGGCTACACCTTC. Its protein product is CARPSGFGVIGYTF.

The V call is TRBV5-1, the J call TRBJ1-6; 9 nucleotides align to TRBD1. The junction had 5 bases not matched to a gene; V was cut back by 0 bases and J by 10 bases. Germline CDR1 and CDR2: SGHRS and YFSETQ. The length of the CDR3 is 15 residues. CDR3 DNA: TGCGCCAGCAGCTTGGAAGGGACAGGGCGGTCACCCCTCCACTTT. It specifies CASSLEGTGRSPLHF. Supplemented by reference TRBV5-1 and TRBJ1-6, the full variable domain reads KAGVTQTPRYLIKTRGQQVTLSCSPISGHRSVSWYQQTPGQGLQFLFEYFSETQRNKGNFPGRFSGRQFSNSRSEMNVSTLELGDSALYLCASSLEGTGRSPLHFGNGTRLTVT.

This clone was detected once. The chain uses TRBV19 and TRBJ1-4; 9 positions match TRBD1. The CDR3 runs to 14 residues. The trim removed 8 bases at V and 8 bases at J, leaving 9 bases unmatched. Germline CDR1 and CDR2: LNHDA and SQIVND (reference sequence). Written as DNA, the CDR3 is TGTGCCAGTGCAGACAGGGGGATTTGGGAAAAACTGTTTTTT. It is translated as CASADRGIWEKLFF.

The V gene is TRBV4-1, the J gene TRBJ2-7; 12 bases match TRBD1. The CDR3 is 16 residues long. Germline CDR1 reads MGHRA; CDR2 reads YSYEKL. The V segment lost 4 bases and the J segment 6 bases; nucleotides outside the gene matches: 10. CDR3 sequence: CASSLSPGTGGREQYF. CDR3 nucleotide sequence: TGCGCCAGCAGCCTCTCCCCCGGGACAGGGGGCCGCGAGCAGTACTTC.

The rearrangement links TRBV6-9 to TRBJ1-3, with 7 bases aligning to TRBD1. The CDR3 spans 14 residues. V was pared by 7 bases and J by 2 bases, with 5 bases of the junction left unmatched. Germline V CDR1 and CDR2: MNHGY, SVAAGI. CDR3 residues: CASKAGGTGNTIYF. DNA for the CDR3: TGTGCCAGCAAGGCAGGGGGAACTGGAAACACCATATATTTT.

V gene TRBV18 combines with J gene TRBJ2-1; TRBD2 agrees at 7 bases. The CDR3 runs 14 residues. Trimming took 2 bases from V and 5 from J; bases not matched to a gene: 3. The germline CDR1 and CDR2 sequences are KGHSH and LQKENI. The CDR3 reads CASSPSGEHNEQFF. Here the CDR3 DNA reads TGTGCCAGCTCACCAAGCGGGGAGCACAATGAGCAGTTCTTC.

This chain connects TRBV19 to TRBJ1-2; D call uncertain. The germline V and J ends were trimmed by 5 bases and 4 bases, with 14 bases remaining between them. The germline CDR1 and CDR2 sequences are LNHDA and SQIVND (reference sequence). The CDR3 contains 14 residues. CDR3 sequence (DNA): TGTGCCAGTAGTGTTCGGGCGGATGGCTATGGCTACACCTTC. This encodes CASSVRADGYGYTF.

This chain connects TRBV12-5 to TRBJ2-1; 7 bases agree with TRBD2. This CDR3 has 17 residues. V was pared by 5 bases and J by 0 bases, with 10 bases of the junction left unmatched. Per germline, CDR1 LGHNT and CDR2 FRNRAP. The DNA of the CDR3 is TGTGCTAGTGGTCCGAGGACTAGAATAAGCTCCTACAATGAGCAGTTCTTC. It translates to CASGPRTRISSYNEQFF.

CDR3 DNA sequence: TGCGCCAGCAGCCCGAAAGGGGGGCACTCCTACGAGCAGTACTTC. The encoded protein is CASSPKGGHSYEQYF. V usage is TRBV5-1 and J usage is TRBJ2-7, with D possibly being TRBD1 or TRBD2 (6 bases each). The CDR3 extends over 15 amino acids. Germline loops: CDR1 SGHRS, CDR2 YFSETQ. V was trimmed by 4 bases and J by 0 bases, leaving 14 bases between them.

This chain joins TRBV19 and TRBJ2-7; tentatively, D is TRBD2 (6 bases). CDR1 and CDR2 (germline): LNHDA, SQIVND (reference sequence). This CDR3 has 14 amino acids. Trimming stripped 1 base from V and 3 bases from J, with 10 bases between. The CDR3 is CASSIGPGDYEQYF. CDR3 in DNA: TGTGCCAGTAGTATAGGTCCGGGGGACTACGAGCAGTACTTC.

The chain carries TRBV27 and TRBJ1-2, with D maybe TRBD1 (5 bases). V was pared by 6 bases and J by 5 bases, with 13 bases between. The CDR3 is made up of 13 amino acids. Per the germline V gene, CDR1 is MNHEY and CDR2 is SMNVEV (reference sequence). The CDR3 region is CASRRGIYYGYTF. The CDR3, as DNA: TGTGCCAGCAGGCGGGGGATCTATTATGGCTACACCTTC.

The chain employs TRBV14 and TRBJ1-6; D not resolved. Trimming removed 4 bases at V and 11 bases at J, with 12 bases between. This CDR3 has 13 amino acids. Germline V gene sequence: CDR1 SGHDN, CDR2 FVKESK. The CDR3 region is CASSPGLRTPLHF. CDR3 DNA: TGTGCCAGCAGCCCCGGCCTCCGGACACCCCTCCACTTT.

The V gene is TRBV6-8, the J gene TRBJ1-3; D may be TRBD1 (6 bases). The germline V gene encodes CDR1 MNHGY and CDR2 SAAAGT. The CDR3 covers 13 residues. The V and J ends lost 9 bases and 2 bases respectively, with 11 bases between them. The CDR3 reads CASQGLAGNTIYF. In DNA, the CDR3 is TGTGCCAGTCAGGGGTTAGCTGGAAACACCATATATTTT.

The chain combines TRBV9 with TRBJ2-7; 8 bases are shared with TRBD1. This CDR3 has 14 residues. Trimming removed 4 bases from V and 3 bases from J; junction bases left unmatched: 6. Germline lookup yields CDR1 SGDLS and CDR2 YYNGEE. CDR3 in DNA: TGTGCCAGCAGCAAAGGTGGACAGGGCTACGAGCAGTACTTC. It is translated as CASSKGGQGYEQYF.

This chain links TRBV28 with TRBJ2-6, with D unresolved. The CDR3 runs 16 residues. Germline CDR1 reads MDHEN; CDR2 reads SYDVKM. The V gene lost 5 bases and the J gene lost 0 bases, with 11 bases spanning the gap. For the CDR3, the DNA is TGTGCCAGCAGTGCTTGGGGTCGCTCTGGGGCCAACGTCCTGACTTTC. Protein sequence: CASSAWGRSGANVLTF.

This clone came up a few times. The CDR3 region is CASSSSGPGTQYF. The DNA for the CDR3 is TGTGCCAGCAGTTCAAGCGGTCCAGGGACCCAGTACTTC. The chain uses TRBV6-8 and TRBJ2-5, with D perhaps TRBD2 (5 bases). V lost 4 bases, J lost 7 bases, and 13 bases lay in between. The CDR3 extends over 13 amino acids. Germline CDR1 reads MNHGY; CDR2 reads SAAAGT.

This clone came up once. This chain uses TRBV6-8 with TRBJ2-7, with 10 bases aligning to TRBD2. CDR1 is MNHGY, CDR2 SAAAGT, per germline. The CDR3 has 15 residues. Trimming cost V 5 bases and J 7 bases; bases outside gene matches: 11. CDR3 sequence reads: CASSPPLAGVKEQYF. DNA for the CDR3: TGTGCCAGCAGTCCTCCCCTAGCGGGGGTAAAGGAGCAGTACTTC.

The chain employs TRBV18 and TRBJ2-1; D is possibly TRBD2 (6 bases). V lost 3 bases, J lost 14 bases, and 17 bases lay in between. The CDR3 length is 13 residues. The germline V gene has CDR1 KGHSH and CDR2 LQKENI. The CDR3 spells CASSPSIAEDKFF. The DNA of the CDR3 is TGTGCCAGCTCACCTTCGATAGCGGAGGATAAGTTCTTC.

This clone has just one count. V is TRBV19 and J is TRBJ2-5; D call uncertain. The CDR3 is 13 amino acids. Germline loops: CDR1 LNHDA, CDR2 SQIVND (reference sequence). The V and J ends lost 8 bases and 4 bases respectively, with 14 bases between them. The CDR3 sequence is CASGLSRAETQYF. Here the CDR3 DNA reads TGTGCCAGTGGATTAAGCCGGGCAGAGACCCAGTACTTC. The full variable domain, with the rest looked up from reference TRBV19 and TRBJ2-5, is DGGITQSPKYLFRKEGQNVTLSCEQNLNHDAMYWYRQDPGQGLRLIYYSQIVNDFQKGDIAEGYSVSREKKESFPLTVTSAQKNPTAFYLCASGLSRAETQYFGPGTRLLVL.

The chain employs TRBV2 and TRBJ2-1; D is possibly TRBD1 (6 bases). Trimming removed 5 bases at V and 7 bases at J, with 15 bases between. Germline CDR1 and CDR2: SNHLY and FYNNEI. The CDR3 contains 14 residues. The CDR3 region has the DNA TGTGCCAGCAGTTTGGGGGCGAGAACTAATGAGCAGTTCTTC. Translating it yields CASSLGARTNEQFF.

This rearrangement joins TRBV6-8 to TRBJ1-2, with a possible D match to TRBD1 (6 bases). V was pared by 5 bases and J by 8 bases, with 21 bases between. CDR1 is MNHGY and CDR2 is SAAAGT in the germline V gene. The CDR3 is 15 residues long. The CDR3 sequence is CASSPTGSLRGGYTF. CDR3 in DNA: TGTGCCAGCAGTCCAACCGGGTCACTCAGGGGAGGCTACACCTTC.

V is TRBV19 and J is TRBJ2-2; TRBD1 matches at 10 bases. V lost 4 bases and J lost 6; bases outside the gene matches: 2. Germline CDR1 and CDR2: LNHDA and SQIVND (reference sequence). This CDR3 region has 14 residues. CDR3 sequence reads: CASSTTGGSGELFF. As DNA, the CDR3 is TGTGCCAGTAGTACGACAGGGGGCTCCGGGGAGCTGTTTTTT.

The chain recombines TRBV6-8 with TRBJ2-4; D remains unclear. Trimming removed 2 bases at V and 6 bases at J, with 8 bases between. The CDR3 runs to 13 residues. CDR1 is MNHGY, CDR2 SAAAGT, per germline. The CDR3 DNA is TGTGCCAGCAGTTACCAGGCAGTAAACATTCAGTACTTC. Translation: CASSYQAVNIQYF.

The CDR3 here is CASSMSPGRGYNEQFF. CDR3 sequence (DNA): TGTGCCAGTAGTATGTCCCCCGGAAGGGGTTACAATGAGCAGTTCTTC. V usage is TRBV19 and J usage is TRBJ2-1, with D perhaps TRBD1 (5 bases). Germline assignment: CDR1 LNHDA and CDR2 SQIVND (reference sequence). The CDR3 spans 16 residues. With 3 bases removed from V and 4 bases from J, the gap between germline ends came to 16 bases.